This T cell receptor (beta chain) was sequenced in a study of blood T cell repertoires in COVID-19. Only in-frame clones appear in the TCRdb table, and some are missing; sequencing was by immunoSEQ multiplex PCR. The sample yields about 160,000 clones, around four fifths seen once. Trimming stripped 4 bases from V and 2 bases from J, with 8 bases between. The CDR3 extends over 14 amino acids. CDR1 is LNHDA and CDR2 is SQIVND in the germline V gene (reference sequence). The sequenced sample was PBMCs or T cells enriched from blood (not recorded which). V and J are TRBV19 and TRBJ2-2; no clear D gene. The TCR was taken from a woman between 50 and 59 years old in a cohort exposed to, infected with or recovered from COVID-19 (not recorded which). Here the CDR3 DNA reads TGTGCCAGTAGTACACAGAAAAACACCGGGGAGCTGTTTTTT. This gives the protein CASSTQKNTGELFF.